This is a list of T cell receptor beta chains from one sample in a study of beta chain features in type 1 diabetes. Sequencing used immunoSEQ multiplex PCR; TCRdb keeps in-frame clones, though not all of them. The sample carries about 650,000 clones, around an eighth recorded once. Sequenced material: naive CD4+ T cells from blood. The receptors originated from a man aged 30 to 45 with type 1 diabetes. CDR3s include the opening cysteine and the closing phenylalanine or tryptophan. The D gene is left open where the match is weak. Clone sizes are given selectively: once, few, many, or a class where the clone is expanded.

clone size | J gene | V gene | D gene | CDR3 protein | CDR3 DNA
NA | TRBJ2-3 | TRBV7-7 | NA | CASSERDVTDTQYF | TGTGCCAGCAGCGAACGGGACGTCACAGATACGCAGTATTTT
few | TRBJ2-7 | TRBV11-2 | NA | CASSLAGSYEQYF | TGTGCCAGCAGCTTAGCCGGCTCCTACGAGCAGTACTTC
NA | TRBJ1-2 | TRBV9 | NA | CASSVGRGSYTF | TGTGCCAGCAGCGTAGGCAGGGGTAGCTACACCTTC
NA | TRBJ1-2 | TRBV6-6 | NA | CASSYRRGYTF | TGTGCCAGCAGTTACCGGAGAGGCTACACCTTC
few | TRBJ2-5 | TRBV6-1 | NA | CASSRGTPETQYF | TGTGCCAGCAGCCGAGGGACACCGGAGACCCAGTACTTC
NA | TRBJ2-7 | TRBV20-1 | NA | CSARDDDEQYF | TGCAGTGCTAGAGATGACGACGAGCAGTACTTC
NA | TRBJ1-3 | TRBV5-6 | TRBD1 | CASSSYTQGSSGNTIYF | TGTGCCAGCAGCTCCTATACACAGGGGAGCTCTGGAAACACCATATATTTT
NA | TRBJ2-3 | TRBV29-1 | NA | CSMGLADTQYF | TGCAGCATGGGGCTGGCGGATACGCAGTATTTT
NA | TRBJ2-1 | TRBV10-3 | NA | CAISGQGPHEQFF | TGTGCCATCAGTGGTCAGGGCCCCCATGAGCAGTTCTTC
few | TRBJ2-1 | TRBV4-3 | TRBD2 | CASSQDGGLAGRYNEQFF | TGCGCCAGCAGCCAAGATGGGGGACTAGCGGGGAGATACAATGAGCAGTTCTTC
few | TRBJ1-1 | TRBV7-2 | TRBD1 | CASSSQGAATEAFF | TGTGCCAGCAGCTCACAGGGGGCTGCTACTGAAGCTTTCTTT
NA | TRBJ2-7 | TRBV4-2 | NA | CASSQGPDGPVDEQYF | TGTGCCAGCAGCCAAGGGCCGGACGGGCCCGTTGATGAGCAGTACTTC
few | TRBJ1-4 | TRBV16 | NA | CASSQSGSEKLFF | TGTGCCAGCAGCCAATCAGGGAGCGAAAAACTGTTTTTT
few | TRBJ1-5 | TRBV6-5 | NA | CASSYSPRGSNQPQHF | TGTGCCAGCAGTTACTCTCCTCGGGGAAGCAATCAGCCCCAGCATTTT
NA | TRBJ1-1 | TRBV27 | TRBD1 | CASSSPNRGLNTEAFF | TGTGCCAGCAGTTCTCCAAACAGGGGTCTTAACACTGAAGCTTTCTTT
NA | TRBJ1-1 | TRBV7-8 | TRBD1 | CASSPNGGTGGLYTEAFF | TGTGCCAGCAGCCCCAATGGCGGGACAGGGGGCTTGTACACTGAAGCTTTCTTT
few | TRBJ1-4 | TRBV4-2 | NA | CASSQDRMEKLFF | TGTGCCAGCAGCCAAGATCGAATGGAAAAACTGTTTTTT
few | TRBJ2-5 | TRBV7-2 | TRBD1 | CASSLARDRYQETQYF | TGTGCCAGCAGCTTAGCGCGGGACAGGTACCAAGAGACCCAGTACTTC
few | TRBJ1-5 | TRBV30 | TRBD1 | CAWRGQGDQPQHF | TGTGCCTGGAGGGGACAGGGGGATCAGCCCCAGCATTTT
NA | TRBJ1-2 | TRBV7-2 | NA | CASRLVGLQGYTF | TGTGCCAGCAGACTAGTCGGGCTGCAGGGCTACACCTTC
few | TRBJ2-2 | TRBV18 | NA | CASSPPFTTGELFF | TGTGCCAGCTCACCACCCTTTACGACCGGGGAGCTGTTTTTT
NA | TRBJ1-2 | TRBV2 | TRBD1 | CASSLLTGVDGYTF | TGTGCCAGCAGCCTATTGACAGGGGTTGATGGCTACACCTTC